Following are 7 T cell receptor beta chains from one sample sequenced in a study of blood T cell repertoires in COVID-19. TCRdb's copy holds only in-frame clones and misses some; the assay was immunoSEQ multiplex PCR. The sample shows about 210,000 clones, about 84% of them seen only once. The sequenced sample consisted of peripheral blood. These receptors came from an elderly woman with COVID-19, enrolled during active disease.

This chain connects TRBV28 to TRBJ2-7; 9 nucleotides align to TRBD1. CDR3 length equals 15 residues. The ends lost 2 bases at V and 5 bases at J; junction bases unmatched: 7. Germline V CDR1 and CDR2: MDHEN, SYDVKM. The CDR3 reads CASSLGGTGYHEQYF. For the CDR3, the DNA is TGTGCCAGCAGTTTAGGAGGGACAGGGTACCACGAGCAGTACTTC.

CDR3 DNA sequence: TGTGCCAGCAGCCAAGTAACAGGGTACAATGAGCAGTTCTTC. Its protein product is CASSQVTGYNEQFF. The chain recombines TRBV14 with TRBJ2-1; D may be TRBD1 (6 bases). This CDR3 comprises 14 residues. The V gene lost 1 base and the J gene lost 4 bases, with 8 bases spanning the gap. The germline gives CDR1 SGHDN, CDR2 FVKESK.

This clone was observed a single time. This chain links TRBV28 with TRBJ1-2; D not certain. Trimming pared 1 base from V and 6 bases from J, leaving 3 bases between. The CDR3 is 11 residues long. Looked up from germline, CDR1 is MDHEN and CDR2 is SYDVKM. CDR3 nucleotide sequence: TGTGCCAGCAGTTTATCTCATGGCTACACCTTC. The encoded protein is CASSLSHGYTF.

In DNA, the CDR3 is TGTGCCAGCAGCTTTACGCACATCTATGGCTACACCTTC. This codes for CASSFTHIYGYTF. The chain links TRBV5-4 to TRBJ1-2, with D hard to call. This CDR3 spans 13 amino acids. CDR1 is SGHNT, CDR2 YYREEE, per germline (reference sequence). Trimming cost V 2 bases and J 4 bases, with 9 bases left between them.

This chain joins TRBV6-5 and TRBJ1-2; 7 nucleotides match TRBD1. V shed 6 bases, J shed 5 bases, and the junction held 6 bases outside the gene matches. The CDR3 consists of 13 residues. CDR1 and CDR2 (germline): MNHEY, SVGAGI. The CDR3: CASSQRTGYGYTF. The DNA for the CDR3 is TGTGCCAGCAGCCAAAGGACAGGTTATGGCTACACCTTC.

This clone came up a few times. The chain recombines TRBV4-1 with TRBJ1-5; TRBD1 agrees at 7 bases. Trimming removed 8 bases from V and 5 bases from J; junction bases left unmatched: 9. Germline V gene lookup returns CDR1 MGHRA and CDR2 YSYEKL. The CDR3 loop spans 14 amino acids. CDR3 bases: TGCGCCAGCGAGCCGGGACAGCCTGATCAGCCCCAGCATTTT. Translating it yields CASEPGQPDQPQHF.

The V call is TRBV5-1, the J call TRBJ1-2, with a possible D match to TRBD1 (5 bases). The V end lost 0 bases, the J end lost 7 bases, and 7 bases lay between the germline ends. The length of the CDR3 is 12 residues. Germline V CDR1 and CDR2: SGHRS, YFSETQ. This CDR3 is CASSLVGPGYTF. CDR3 DNA: TGCGCCAGCAGCTTGGTGGGGCCTGGCTACACCTTC.